The clone carrying this T cell receptor (beta chain) was seen many times. These data originate in a study of human T cells and chemical hapten exposure. Regarding time point: patch test 1, 2 weeks after DPC sensitization. Noted treatment: therapeutic diphenylcyclopropenone sensitization with weekly scalp DPC. CDR1 is SGDLS and CDR2 is YYNGEE in the germline V gene. This CDR3 spans 16 amino acids. V was cut by 4 bases and J by 1 base, with 16 bases left in between. TCRdb re-called the RACE reads through MiXCR, storing one row per CDR3 protein. The sample lists about 360,000 distinct CDR3 sequences; approximately 6.3% were seen once.

The chain carries TRBV9 and TRBJ2-3, with unresolved D. The TCR comes from a woman younger than 35 with alopecia areata. Some clones in this sample may be carry-over from other donors' samples. The sequencing here drew on whole blood, taken in connection with sensitization to the hapten diphenylcyclopropenone (DPC). The CDR3 nucleotides read TGTGCCAGCAGCCGTAACGTAAGGGCCCGCACAGATACGCAGTATTTT. As protein: CASSRNVRARTDTQYF.